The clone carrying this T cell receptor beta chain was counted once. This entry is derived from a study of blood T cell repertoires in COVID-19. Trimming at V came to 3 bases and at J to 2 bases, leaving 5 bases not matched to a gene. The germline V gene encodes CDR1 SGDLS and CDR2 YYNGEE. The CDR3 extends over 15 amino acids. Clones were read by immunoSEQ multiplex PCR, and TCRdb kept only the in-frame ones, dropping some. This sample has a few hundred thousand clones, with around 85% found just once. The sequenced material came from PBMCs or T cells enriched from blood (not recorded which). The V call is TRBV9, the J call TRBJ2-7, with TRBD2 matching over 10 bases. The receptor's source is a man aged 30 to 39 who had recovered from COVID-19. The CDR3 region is CASSEAGGPPYEQYF. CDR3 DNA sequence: TGTGCCAGCAGCGAAGCGGGGGGGCCCCCCTACGAGCAGTACTTC.